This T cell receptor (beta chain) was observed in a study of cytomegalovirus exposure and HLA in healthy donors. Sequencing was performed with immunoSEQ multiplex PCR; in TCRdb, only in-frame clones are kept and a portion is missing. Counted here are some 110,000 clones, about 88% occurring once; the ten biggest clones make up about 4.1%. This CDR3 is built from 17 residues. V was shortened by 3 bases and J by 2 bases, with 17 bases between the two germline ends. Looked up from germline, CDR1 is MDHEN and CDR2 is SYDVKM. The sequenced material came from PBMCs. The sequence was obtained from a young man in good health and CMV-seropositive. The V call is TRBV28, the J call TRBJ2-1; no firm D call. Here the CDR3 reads CASSFPSVASAYNEQFF. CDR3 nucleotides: TGTGCCAGCAGTTTTCCATCCGTAGCCAGCGCCTACAATGAGCAGTTCTTC.